The clone carrying this TCR beta chain was recorded a few times. Using RNA transcripts as the source, TCR beta CDR3 regions were amplified. The primer set for the first-round RT-PCR of the TCR CDR3 was HTBI. TCRdb redid the calling of the multiplex PCR reads with MiXCR, one entry per CDR3 protein. The profile shows approximately 530,000 distinct CDR3 sequences, around 20% of them singletons. The CDR3 consists of 14 residues. V was pared by 1 base and J by 0 bases, with 9 bases between. The germline V gene encodes CDR1 DFQATT and CDR2 SNEGSKA (reference sequence). The data stem from a study of T cells in Graves' hyperthyroidism and ophthalmopathy.

The specimen was blood. This receptor was identified in a man aged 35 to 55 with Graves' ophthalmopathy. The chain combines TRBV20-1 with TRBJ1-1; D is unresolved. CDR3 sequence reads: CSARAWALNTEAFF. CDR3 nucleotide sequence: TGCAGTGCTAGAGCCTGGGCACTGAACACTGAAGCTTTCTTT.